The rows below give T cell receptor beta chains drawn from one sample of a study of beta chain features in type 1 diabetes. The protocol was immunoSEQ multiplex PCR, while the TCRdb copy is restricted to in-frame clones and leaves out a portion. The data contain 300,000 to 350,000 clones, around 9.3% of them singletons. Sequences were obtained from central memory CD4+ T cells from blood. The receptors shown here come from a man aged 30 to 39 with type 1 diabetes. The conserved cysteine and the conserved F or W are not part of the CDR3 here. Each record gives: CDR3 length, V gene, CDR3 protein.

>11|TRBV7-9
ASSLETGGGYT
>11|TRBV5-5
ASSFRDGYGYT
>14|TRBV9
ASSVAPASFNEKLF
>12|TRBV7-2
ASSSTSAGGELF
>10|TRBV7-9
ASSLEALRYT
>12|TRBV5-1
ASSLDGDNTEAF
>15|TRBV28
ASSSPWGQRNTGELF
>14|TRBV9
ASSVVPGGKTGELF
>12|TRBV4-3
ASTRGRQDGELF
>14|TRBV7-8
ASSHYTGGQTDTQY
>11|TRBV7-9
ASSLTGGTEAF
>14|TRBV5-6
ASSSYRGERYNEQF
>14|TRBV19
ASSNRRGQGLHEQF
>9|TRBV20-1
SAKVAGAQF
>12|TRBV11-2
ASSLDGSNQPQH
>9|TRBV20-1
SARARDKAF
>13|TRBV5-8
ASSLPRQGEYGYT
>12|TRBV30
AWGGGHSGNTIY
>13|TRBV5-1
ASSLQGSNTGELF
>9|TRBV6-6
ATGEDYGYT
>13|TRBV2
ASSEDRGVRSPQH
>12|TRBV6-6
ASSILTGGDEQY
>14|TRBV9
ASSVRGVANTGELF
>11|TRBV11-2
ASSHGTTDTQY
>14|TRBV13
ASSPGRGVAGETQY
>15|TRBV23-1
ASSQSGQGRPSYEQY
>13|TRBV28
ASSLRTPSNQPQH
>13|TRBV19
ASSIDRPGNNEQF
>12|TRBV6-5
ASSGTAMNTEAF
>12|TRBV9
ASSVDLVQGTQY
>11|TRBV2
ASRERETGELF
>13|TRBV6-6
ASSYSGGSSYEQY
>10|TRBV7-9
ASSFDMTGYT
>10|TRBV6-4
ASSDRSGELF
>13|TRBV5-1
ASSLVGDRNSPLH
>16|TRBV4-3
ASSQDRGELGAMRGYT
>15|TRBV14
ASSQTPSDRGNQPQH
>13|TRBV15
ATSRDVGTDYGYT
>14|TRBV7-7
ASSPGQLSGANVLT
>10|TRBV11-3
ASSHIKNEQF
>14|TRBV28
ASSSTGQGAAYEQY
>15|TRBV7-2
ASSPRQPFSGANVLT
>16|TRBV9
ASSVAASGGLSTDTQY
>14|TRBV5-6
ASSSRSMTIQETQY
>15|TRBV5-4
ASSRGQGEVMNTEAF
>12|TRBV19
ASHDEGRDEKLF
>13|TRBV15
ATSRVGNGAGELF
>11|TRBV7-2
ASSLKRPDTQY